This T cell receptor beta chain was sequenced in a study of blood T cell repertoires in COVID-19. The CDR3 totals 14 residues. V gave up 1 base and J gave up 4 bases, with 11 bases separating them. The germline V gene encodes CDR1 GTSNPN and CDR2 SVGIG (reference sequence). In the authors' methods: Estimation of nucleated cell counts relied on the amplification of reference gene primers. Produced via immunoSEQ multiplex PCR; TCRdb's table is partial and in-frame only. From that table come the V and J calls and clone size; the DNA was used to work out D and trimming. The sample contains approximately 440,000 clones, roughly 87% of which appear only once.

Specimen: PBMCs or T cells enriched from blood (not recorded which). This sequence originates from a woman between 18 and 29 years old who had recovered from COVID-19. The chain is built from TRBV30 and TRBJ1-5, with a weak D call TRBD1 (5 bases). The CDR3 DNA follows: TGTGCCTGGAGTGAGACAGACTGGAATCAGCCCCAGCATTTT. Its protein is CAWSETDWNQPQHF.